Following are 6 T cell receptor beta chains from one sample sequenced in a study of PD-L1 blockade in urothelial cancer. Using immunoSEQ multiplex PCR, the repertoire was profiled, and TCRdb retains in-frame clones only, with some absent. The table has under 40,000 clones, 90% seen once. The sequencing here drew on PBMCs, taken around atezolizumab (anti-PD-L1) treatment. The receptors come from a man in his 70s with urothelial cancer.

J is TRBJ1-2 and V is TRBV5-4; D may be TRBD1 (5 bases). Germline V gene sequence: CDR1 SGHNT, CDR2 YYREEE (reference sequence). The germline V and J ends were trimmed by 2 bases and 4 bases, with 18 bases remaining between them. The CDR3 has 16 amino acids. The DNA for the CDR3 is TGTGCCAGCAGCTTCGCCGACAGAACATACTTCTATGGCTACACCTTC. Protein sequence: CASSFADRTYFYGYTF.

The rearrangement uses TRBV18 and TRBJ1-5, with D possibly matching TRBD1 (6 bases). This CDR3 spans 15 amino acids. Per germline, CDR1 KGHSH and CDR2 LQKENI. The V end lost 3 bases, the J end lost 3 bases, and 12 bases lay between the germline ends. The chain's CDR3 is CASSPNQGNNQPQHF. The CDR3 region has the DNA TGTGCCAGCTCACCGAACCAGGGGAACAATCAGCCCCAGCATTTT.

The chain couples TRBV28 to TRBJ2-3; perhaps TRBD1 as D (5 bases). The CDR3 covers 12 residues. Germline loops: CDR1 MDHEN, CDR2 SYDVKM. The V end lost 8 bases, the J end lost 2 bases, and 8 bases lay between the germline ends. As DNA, the CDR3 is TGTGCCAGCCGGACATTCACAGATACGCAGTATTTT. It translates to CASRTFTDTQYF.

The CDR3 DNA reads as TGTGCCAGCAGCTTGATCGGGCGGGGTAAGGACGGGGAGCTGTTTTTT. As protein: CASSLIGRGKDGELFF. The rearrangement uses TRBV5-6 and TRBJ2-2; a weak D match, TRBD2 (6 bases). V gave up 1 base and J gave up 7 bases, with 17 bases separating them. From germline, CDR1 is SGHDT and CDR2 YYEEEE. The CDR3 contains 16 residues.

The J gene is TRBJ1-5, the V gene TRBV6-5; D remains ambiguous. Trimming pared 5 bases from V and 6 bases from J, leaving 8 bases between. Looked up from germline, CDR1 is MNHEY and CDR2 is SVGAGI. CDR3 length: 12 amino acids. In nucleotides, the CDR3 is TGTGCCAGCAGTCGCGCTGGTCAGCCCCAGCATTTT. This codes for CASSRAGQPQHF.

The genes are TRBV20-1 and TRBJ1-2; tentatively, D is TRBD1 (5 bases). The CDR3 sequence is 11 residues long. CDR1 DFQATT and CDR2 SNEGSKA come from the germline V gene (reference sequence). V gave up 5 bases and J gave up 4 bases, with 8 bases separating them. The CDR3 nucleotides read TGCAGTGCTTGGGGCGGCTATGGCTACACCTTC. Amino acids: CSAWGGYGYTF.